This T cell receptor beta chain originates from a study of blood T cell repertoires in COVID-19. Original data processing: The assay estimated nucleated cells by amplifying reference gene primers. Method: immunoSEQ multiplex PCR; TCRdb's copy keeps in-frame clones and lacks some. The V and J calls and clone size are taken from that table; D and trimming were inferred from the DNA. The repertoire includes some 62,000 clones, about 90% of them detected once, and approximately 5% sits in the top ten. This CDR3 has 14 amino acids. Per the germline V gene, CDR1 is SNHLY and CDR2 is FYNNEI. The J segment lost 6 bases and the V segment lost 7 bases, leaving 10 bases of the junction unmatched.

The V call is TRBV2, the J call TRBJ2-3, with 7 bases identical to TRBD2. This clonotype originated in a human donor in a cohort sampled during active COVID-19. Material for sequencing was peripheral blood. The CDR3 loop is CASTRLAITDTQYF. The CDR3 DNA is TGTGCCAGCACCAGACTAGCCATAACTGATACGCAGTATTTT.